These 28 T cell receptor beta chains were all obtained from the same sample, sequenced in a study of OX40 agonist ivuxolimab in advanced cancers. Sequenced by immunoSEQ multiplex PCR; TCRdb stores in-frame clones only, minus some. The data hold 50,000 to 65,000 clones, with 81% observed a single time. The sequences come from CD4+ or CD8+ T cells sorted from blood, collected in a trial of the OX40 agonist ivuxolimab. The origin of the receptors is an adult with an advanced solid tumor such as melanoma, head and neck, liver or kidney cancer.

CDR3 in DNA: TGTGCCAGCAGTTTGAGACTAGCGGGGGGTAAAGAGACCCAGTACTTC. Translated: CASSLRLAGGKETQYF. The chain links TRBV27 to TRBJ2-5; 13 positions agree with TRBD2. The germline V gene has CDR1 MNHEY and CDR2 SMNVEV (reference sequence). CDR3 size: 16 residues. J lost 3 bases, V lost 3 bases, and 4 bases had no gene match.

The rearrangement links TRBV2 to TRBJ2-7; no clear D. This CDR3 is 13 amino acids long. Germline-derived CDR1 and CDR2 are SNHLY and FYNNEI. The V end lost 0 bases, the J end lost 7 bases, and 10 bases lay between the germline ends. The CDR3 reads CASSEAITLEQYF. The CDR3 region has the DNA TGTGCCAGCAGTGAAGCGATAACCCTAGAGCAGTACTTC.

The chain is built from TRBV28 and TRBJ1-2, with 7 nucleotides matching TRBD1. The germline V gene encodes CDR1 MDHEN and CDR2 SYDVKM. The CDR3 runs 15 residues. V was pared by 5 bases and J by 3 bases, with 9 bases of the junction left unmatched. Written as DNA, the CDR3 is TGTGCCAGCAGTGCACCCCCCGGGACAGACTATGGCTACACCTTC. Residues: CASSAPPGTDYGYTF.

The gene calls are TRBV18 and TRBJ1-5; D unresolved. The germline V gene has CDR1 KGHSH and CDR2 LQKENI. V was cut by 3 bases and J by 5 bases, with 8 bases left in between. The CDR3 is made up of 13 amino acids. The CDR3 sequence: CASSPSRDQPQHF. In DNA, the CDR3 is TGTGCCAGCTCACCCTCGAGGGATCAGCCCCAGCATTTT. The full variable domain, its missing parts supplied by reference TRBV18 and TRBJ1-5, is NAGVMQNPRHLVRRRGQEARLRCSPMKGHSHVYWYRQLPEEGLKFMVYLQKENIIDESGMPKERFSAEFPKEGPSILRIQQVVRGDSAAYFCASSPSRDQPQHFGDGTRLSIL.

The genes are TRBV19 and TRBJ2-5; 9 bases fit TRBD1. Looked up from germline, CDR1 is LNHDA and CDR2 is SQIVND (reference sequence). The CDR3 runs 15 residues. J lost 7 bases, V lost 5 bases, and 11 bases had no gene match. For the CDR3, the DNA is TGTGCCAGTAGTGGTTTTGGACAGGGGTTAGGGACCCAGTACTTC. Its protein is CASSGFGQGLGTQYF.

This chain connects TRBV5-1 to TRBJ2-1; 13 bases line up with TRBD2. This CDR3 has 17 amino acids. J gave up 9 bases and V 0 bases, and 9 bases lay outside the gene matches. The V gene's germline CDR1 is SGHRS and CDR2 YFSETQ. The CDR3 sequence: CASSLGTSGGLGIEQFF. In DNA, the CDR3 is TGCGCCAGCAGCTTGGGGACTAGCGGGGGTTTGGGCATTGAGCAGTTCTTC. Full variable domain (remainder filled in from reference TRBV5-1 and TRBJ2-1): KAGVTQTPRYLIKTRGQQVTLSCSPISGHRSVSWYQQTPGQGLQFLFEYFSETQRNKGNFPGRFSGRQFSNSRSEMNVSTLELGDSALYLCASSLGTSGGLGIEQFFGPGTRLTVL.

Written as DNA, the CDR3 is TGTGCCAGCCGCCAAGTCGGGGGGGGCTTGGATACGCAGTATTTT. Protein sequence: CASRQVGGGLDTQYF. This sequence joins TRBV2 and TRBJ2-3, with 8 bases identical to TRBD2. The CDR3 is 15 residues long. Germline V lookup: CDR1 SNHLY, CDR2 FYNNEI. The junction had 13 bases not matched to a gene; V was cut back by 8 bases and J by 6 bases.

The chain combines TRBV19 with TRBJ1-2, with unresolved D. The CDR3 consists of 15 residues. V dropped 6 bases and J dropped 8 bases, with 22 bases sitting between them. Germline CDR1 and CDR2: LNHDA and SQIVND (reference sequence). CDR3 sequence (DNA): TGTGCCAGTAGCGAACCGGGGAGGTATTTCTCCGGCTACACCTTC. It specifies CASSEPGRYFSGYTF.

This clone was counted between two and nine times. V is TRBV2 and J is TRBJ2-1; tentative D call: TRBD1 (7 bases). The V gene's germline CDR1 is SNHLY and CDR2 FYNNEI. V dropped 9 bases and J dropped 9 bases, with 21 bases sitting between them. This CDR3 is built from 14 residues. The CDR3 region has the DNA TGTGCCAGTACAATGCAACTCCAGGGGGGTGAGCAGTTCTTC. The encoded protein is CASTMQLQGGEQFF.

CDR3 amino acids: CASSSGPGGYTF. The CDR3 bases are TGTGCCAGCAGTTCCGGACCGGGGGGCTACACCTTC. The chain is built from TRBV11-2 and TRBJ1-2; unclear D gene. Deletions cut 6 bases from V and 8 bases from J, with 13 bases between. Germline V CDR1 and CDR2: SGHAT, FQNNGV. This CDR3 contains 12 residues. Filled out from reference TRBV11-2 and TRBJ1-2, the complete variable domain reads EAGVAQSPRYKIIEKRQSVAFWCNPISGHATLYWYQQILGQGPKLLIQFQNNGVVDDSQLPKDRFSAERLKGVDSTLKIQPAKLEDSAVYLCASSSGPGGYTFGSGTRLTVV.

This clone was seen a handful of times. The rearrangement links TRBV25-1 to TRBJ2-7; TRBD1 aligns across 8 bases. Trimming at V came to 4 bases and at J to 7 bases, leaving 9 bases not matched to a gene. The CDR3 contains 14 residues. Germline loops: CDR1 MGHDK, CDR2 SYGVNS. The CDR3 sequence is CASSGHQTGDEQYF. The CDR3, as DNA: TGTGCCAGCAGTGGGCACCAGACAGGGGATGAGCAGTACTTC.

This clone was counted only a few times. The CDR3 sequence: CASSLALPPSSPDTQYF. The CDR3 DNA reads TGTGCCAGCAGCTTAGCCCTTCCCCCCTCTAGTCCAGATACGCAGTATTTT. This chain connects TRBV13 to TRBJ2-3; the D is unclear. Trimming stripped 1 base from V and 4 bases from J, with 18 bases between. The CDR3 consists of 17 residues. Germline CDR1 reads PRHDT; CDR2 reads FYEKMQ (reference sequence).

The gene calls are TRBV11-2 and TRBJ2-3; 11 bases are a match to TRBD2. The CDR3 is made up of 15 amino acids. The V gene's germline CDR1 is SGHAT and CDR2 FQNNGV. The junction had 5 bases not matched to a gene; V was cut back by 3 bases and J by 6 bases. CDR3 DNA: TGTGCCAGCAGCTTGGGGACTAGCGGACCCGATACGCAGTATTTT. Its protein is CASSLGTSGPDTQYF.

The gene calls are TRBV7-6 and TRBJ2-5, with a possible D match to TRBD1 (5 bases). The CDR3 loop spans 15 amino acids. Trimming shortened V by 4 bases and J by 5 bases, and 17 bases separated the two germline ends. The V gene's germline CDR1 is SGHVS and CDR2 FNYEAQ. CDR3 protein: CASSSRTTAGETQYF. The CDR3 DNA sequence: TGTGCCAGCAGCTCCCGGACAACCGCCGGGGAGACCCAGTACTTC.

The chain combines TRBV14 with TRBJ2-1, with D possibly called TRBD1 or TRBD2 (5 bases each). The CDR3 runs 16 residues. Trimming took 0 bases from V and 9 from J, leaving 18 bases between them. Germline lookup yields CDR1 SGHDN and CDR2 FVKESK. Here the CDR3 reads CASSQEVGEWGFEQFF. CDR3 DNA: TGTGCCAGCAGCCAAGAAGTAGGAGAGTGGGGGTTTGAGCAGTTCTTC.

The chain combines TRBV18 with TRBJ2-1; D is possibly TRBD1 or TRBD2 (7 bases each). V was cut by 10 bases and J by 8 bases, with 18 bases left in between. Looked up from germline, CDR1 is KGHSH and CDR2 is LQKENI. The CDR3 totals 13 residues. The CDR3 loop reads CATPSGGGYEQFF. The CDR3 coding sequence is TGTGCCACCCCCTCAGGGGGGGGCTATGAGCAGTTCTTC.

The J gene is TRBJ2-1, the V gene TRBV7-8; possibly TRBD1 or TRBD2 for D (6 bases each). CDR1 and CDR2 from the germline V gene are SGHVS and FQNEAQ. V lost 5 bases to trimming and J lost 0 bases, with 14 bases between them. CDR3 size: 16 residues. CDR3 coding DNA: TGTGCCAGCAGCCAGGCCGGGGGCCTCTCCTACAATGAGCAGTTCTTC. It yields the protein CASSQAGGLSYNEQFF.

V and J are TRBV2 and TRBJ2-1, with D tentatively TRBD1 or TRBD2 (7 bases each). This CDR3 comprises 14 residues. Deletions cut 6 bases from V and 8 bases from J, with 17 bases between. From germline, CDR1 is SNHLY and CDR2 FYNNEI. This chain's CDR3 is CASRDRAGGYEQFF. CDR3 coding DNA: TGTGCCAGCAGAGACAGGGCCGGGGGGTATGAGCAGTTCTTC.

DNA for the CDR3: TGTGCCAGCAGCTTAGAAATCTTAGCGGGGGGAGGGACAGATACGCAGTATTTT. Translation gives CASSLEILAGGGTDTQYF. The chain has TRBV7-2 and TRBJ2-3, with 10 bases that match TRBD2. The V segment lost 1 base and the J segment 3 bases; nucleotides outside the gene matches: 10. This CDR3 comprises 18 residues. Germline CDR1 reads SGHTA; CDR2 reads FQGNSA.

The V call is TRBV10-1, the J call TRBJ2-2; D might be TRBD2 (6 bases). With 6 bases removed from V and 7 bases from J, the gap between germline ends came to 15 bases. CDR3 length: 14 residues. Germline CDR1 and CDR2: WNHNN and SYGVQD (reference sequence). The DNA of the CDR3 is TGCGCCAGCAGCCCCAGGCGGGGCGGCGGGGAGCTGTTTTTT. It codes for CASSPRRGGGELFF.

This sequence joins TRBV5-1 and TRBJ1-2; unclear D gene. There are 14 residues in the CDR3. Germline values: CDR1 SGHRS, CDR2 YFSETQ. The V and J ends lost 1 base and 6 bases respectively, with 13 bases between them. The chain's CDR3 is CASSLSVAGDGYTF. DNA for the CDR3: TGCGCCAGCAGCTTGAGTGTGGCAGGCGATGGCTACACCTTC.

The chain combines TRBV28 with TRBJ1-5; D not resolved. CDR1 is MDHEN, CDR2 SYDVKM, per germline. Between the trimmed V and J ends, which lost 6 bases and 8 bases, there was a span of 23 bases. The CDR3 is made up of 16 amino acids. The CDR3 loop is CASSSGPLTIRKPQHF. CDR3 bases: TGTGCCAGCAGCTCAGGACCCTTAACTATTAGGAAGCCCCAGCATTTT. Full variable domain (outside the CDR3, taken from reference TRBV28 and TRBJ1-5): DVKVTQSSRYLVKRTGEKVFLECVQDMDHENMFWYRQDPGLGLRLIYFSYDVKMKEKGDIPEGYSVSREKKERFSLILESASTNQTSMYLCASSSGPLTIRKPQHFGDGTRLSIL.

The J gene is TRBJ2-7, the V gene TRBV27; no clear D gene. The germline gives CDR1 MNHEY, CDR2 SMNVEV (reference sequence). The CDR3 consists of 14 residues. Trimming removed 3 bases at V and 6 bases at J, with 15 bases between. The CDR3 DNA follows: TGTGCCAGCAGTTTTTCCTGGGGATTTGGCGAGCAGTACTTC. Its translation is CASSFSWGFGEQYF.

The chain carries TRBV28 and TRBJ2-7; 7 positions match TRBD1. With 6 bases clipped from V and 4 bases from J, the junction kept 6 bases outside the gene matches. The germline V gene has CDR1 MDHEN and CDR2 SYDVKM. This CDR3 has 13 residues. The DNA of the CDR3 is TGTGCCAGCAGCCGCCTACAGGGGTACGAGCAGTACTTC. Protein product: CASSRLQGYEQYF.

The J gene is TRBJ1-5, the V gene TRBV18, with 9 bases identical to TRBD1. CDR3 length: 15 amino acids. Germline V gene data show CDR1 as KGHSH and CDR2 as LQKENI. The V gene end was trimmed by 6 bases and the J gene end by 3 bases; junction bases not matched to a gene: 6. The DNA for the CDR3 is TGTGCCAGCTCCCCCAACAGGGGGCCCAATCAGCCCCAGCATTTT. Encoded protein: CASSPNRGPNQPQHF.

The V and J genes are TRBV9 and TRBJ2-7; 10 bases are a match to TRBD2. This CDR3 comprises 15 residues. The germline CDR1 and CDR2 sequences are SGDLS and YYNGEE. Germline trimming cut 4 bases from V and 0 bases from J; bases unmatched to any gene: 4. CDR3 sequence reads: CASSISSGSSYEQYF. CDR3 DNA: TGTGCCAGCAGCATTTCTAGCGGGAGCTCCTACGAGCAGTACTTC.

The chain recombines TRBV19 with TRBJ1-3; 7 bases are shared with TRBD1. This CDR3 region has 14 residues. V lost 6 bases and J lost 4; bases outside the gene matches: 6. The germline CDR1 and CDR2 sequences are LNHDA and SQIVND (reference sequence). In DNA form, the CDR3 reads TGTGCCAGTAGGAGCCAGGGGGACGGAAACACCATATATTTT. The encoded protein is CASRSQGDGNTIYF.

In nucleotides, the CDR3 is TGCGCCAGCAGCTTGGGGGCCCCCGACACCGGGGAGCTGTTTTTT. This codes for CASSLGAPDTGELFF. This rearrangement joins TRBV5-1 to TRBJ2-2, with no clear D. Germline values: CDR1 SGHRS, CDR2 YFSETQ. Trimming took 0 bases from V and 3 from J, leaving 9 bases between them. The CDR3 is 15 residues long.